This T cell receptor beta chain was observed in a study of CD8 T cells in ankylosing spondylitis. Findings and caveats of the study: Reportedly, matched ankylosing spondylitis synovial fluid was significantly enriched for disease-linked clones. Ankylosing spondylitis blood appeared to be characterized by a TCR beta motif of about 8 highly homologous variants.

The CDR3 runs to 17 residues. Trimming cost V 0 bases and J 2 bases; bases outside gene matches: 9. Germline values: CDR1 SGHVS, CDR2 FQNEAQ. In its sample, this clonotype was seen once. No antigen is known for it. Quantitative 5'-RACE with molecular barcodes was used to make the TCR beta libraries. MiXCR, run by TCRdb on the 5' RACE reads, gives a single entry per CDR3 protein. Among around 130,000 distinct CDR3 sequences, around 9.3% were seen once, and the ten largest hold approximately 3.3%. The clonotype was recovered from a male donor with ankylosing spondylitis or in good health (not recorded which). The chain employs TRBV7-8 and TRBJ2-5; 7 bases align to TRBD2. Source material: blood, either unsorted or a sorted T cell fraction (not recorded which). CDR3 loop: CASSLARLAEAQETQYF. In DNA form, the CDR3 reads TGTGCCAGCAGCTTAGCTAGACTAGCAGAAGCGCAAGAGACCCAGTACTTC. The full variable domain, completed using reference TRBV7-8 and TRBJ2-5, is GAGVSQSPRYKVAKRGQDVALRCDPISGHVSLFWYQQALGQGPEFLTYFQNEAQLDKSGLPSDRFFAERPEGSVSTLKIQRTQQEDSAVYLCASSLARLAEAQETQYFGPGTRLLVL.